These T cell receptor beta chains were read from a single sample in a study of cytomegalovirus exposure and HLA in healthy donors. Some clones are missing from TCRdb's copy, which holds only in-frame ones; the method was immunoSEQ multiplex PCR. The sample includes approximately 140,000 clones, 73% of them seen just once. Sequencing input: PBMCs. These receptors originate from a woman in her thirties or forties in good health and CMV-seronegative. The CDR3 runs from the conserved cysteine through the conserved F or W. D genes are given only for firm matches. Clone size is shown for a subset of rows, as once, few, many or a class of expanded clone.

j_call clone_size d_call v_call cdr3_length cdr3_nt cdr3_aa
TRBJ1-1 - TRBD1 TRBV7-9 18 TGTGCCAGCAGCTTAGGGGCTCTTTGGACAGGGATGAACACTGAAGCTTTCTTT CASSLGALWTGMNTEAFF
TRBJ1-2 - TRBD1 TRBV9 17 TGTGCCAGCAGCGTAGCGAGACCGGGACAGGGTTCTTATGGCTACACCTTC CASSVARPGQGSYGYTF
TRBJ2-5 - - TRBV5-1 13 TGCGCCAGCAGAAGACAGTACCAAGAGACCCAGTACTTC CASRRQYQETQYF
TRBJ2-2 - - TRBV4-3 17 TGCGCCAGCAGCCAAGATACGTACAGGTCGAACACCGGGGAGCTGTTTTTT CASSQDTYRSNTGELFF
TRBJ2-7 - TRBD1 TRBV12-5 17 TGTGCTAGTGGTTTGGGACCGGGACAGGGTATTTTCTACGAGCAGTACTTC CASGLGPGQGIFYEQYF
TRBJ2-5 once TRBD2 TRBV20-1 11 TGCAGTGCTAGAACTAGCGCCTCCAAGTACTTC CSARTSASKYF
TRBJ2-1 - - TRBV9 13 TGTGCCAGCAGCCCCCCCCAGGGGCATGAGCAGTTCTTC CASSPPQGHEQFF
TRBJ1-2 once TRBD1 TRBV7-9 14 TGTGCCAGCAGCTTACCGGGACAGAACTATGGCTACACCTTC CASSLPGQNYGYTF
TRBJ1-2 - - TRBV7-2 15 TGTGCCAGCTCTTTGAGGACTGTAAATAACTATGGCTACACCTTC CASSLRTVNNYGYTF
TRBJ2-6 - - TRBV21-1 18 TGTGCCAGCAGCACTCGACAGGGTTCTAGCTCTGGGGCCAACGTCCTGACTTTC CASSTRQGSSSGANVLTF
TRBJ2-5 - - TRBV10-2 16 TGCGCCAGCAGTGAGCCCTCGGGGGGCGGGTATGAGACCCAGTACTTC CASSEPSGGGYETQYF
TRBJ2-1 few - TRBV15 13 TGTGCCACCAGCAGAGAGGGTCAGGTCGAGCAGTTCTTC CATSREGQVEQFF
TRBJ1-6 once TRBD1 TRBV7-9 15 TGTGCCAGCAGCGGATCACAGGGGTGGGACTCACCCCTCCACTTT CASSGSQGWDSPLHF
TRBJ2-5 - TRBD2 TRBV4-1 13 TGCGCCACTAGCGGGGGGCTACAAGAGACCCAGTACTTC CATSGGLQETQYF